This T cell receptor (beta chain) was recovered during a study of CD8+ T cells in alopecia areata. cDNA reverse transcribed from extracted RNA served as the sequencing template. The repertoire was sequenced with immunoSEQ multiplex PCR; TCRdb's copy has only in-frame clones and lacks some. Of some 170,000 clones detected, around 64% appear once; the ten largest clones hold roughly an eighth. Separation by sorting yielded CD4+ and CD8+ T cells from PBMCs. The CDR3 spans 12 residues. The germline V and J ends were trimmed by 5 bases and 10 bases, with 14 bases remaining between them. The V gene's germline CDR1 is MNHNS and CDR2 SASEGT.

The sample here was CD8+ T cells sorted from blood, taken at week 0. The sequence was obtained from a human donor with alopecia areata. The chain combines TRBV6-1 with TRBJ1-1; D is perhaps TRBD1 (6 bases). The CDR3 coding sequence is TGTGCCAGCAGTTTTCCGGGACACCGAGCTTTCTTT. Its protein product is CASSFPGHRAFF.